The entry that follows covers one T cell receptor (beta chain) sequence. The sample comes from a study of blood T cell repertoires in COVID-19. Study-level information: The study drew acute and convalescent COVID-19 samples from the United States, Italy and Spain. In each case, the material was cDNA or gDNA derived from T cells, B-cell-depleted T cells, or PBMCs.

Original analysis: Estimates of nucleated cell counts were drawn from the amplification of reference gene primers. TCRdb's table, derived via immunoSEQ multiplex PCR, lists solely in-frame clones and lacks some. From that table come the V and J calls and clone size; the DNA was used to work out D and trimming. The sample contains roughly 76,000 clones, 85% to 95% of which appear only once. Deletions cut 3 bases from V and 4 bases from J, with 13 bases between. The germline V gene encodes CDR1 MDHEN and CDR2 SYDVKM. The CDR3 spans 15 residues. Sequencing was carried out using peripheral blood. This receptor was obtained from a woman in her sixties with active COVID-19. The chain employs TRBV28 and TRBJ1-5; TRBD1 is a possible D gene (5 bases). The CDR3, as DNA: TGTGCCAGCAGTTTTGGGGGGGGAGGAAATCAGCCCCAGCATTTT. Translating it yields CASSFGGGGNQPQHF.